Given below is one T cell receptor (beta chain) in context. The data were taken from a study of blood T cell repertoires in COVID-19. The wider study: Acute and convalescent COVID-19 samples came from the United States, Italy and Spain.

In the original analysis: Cell counts per sample came from amplifying reference gene primers. TCRdb's table, derived via immunoSEQ multiplex PCR, lists solely in-frame clones and lacks some. V, J and clone size were drawn from that table, and D and trimming were deduced from the DNA. The sample holds about 73,000 clones, 90% seen once. V dropped 5 bases and J dropped 5; count of bases not matched to a gene: 5. CDR1 is LGHDT and CDR2 is YNNKEL in the germline V gene (reference sequence). The CDR3 runs to 14 residues. This TCR was recovered from a woman of 80 years or more with active or convalescent COVID-19. The material sequenced was peripheral blood. The chain uses TRBV3-1 (or the pseudogene TRBV3-2) and TRBJ1-1, with TRBD1 matching over 10 bases. The CDR3 nucleotides are TGTGCCAGCAGCGCGACAGGGGGCTGGACTGAAGCTTTCTTT. Its translation is CASSATGGWTEAFF.